This TCR beta chain is drawn from a study of T cells in Graves' hyperthyroidism and ophthalmopathy (dated by TCRdb to the late 2010s). About the study as a whole: Peripheral blood was sampled at the time of initial diagnosis, prior to any treatment. To identify TCR V-J signatures that set the groups apart, the researchers used a discovery cohort of more than 95 patients, made up of fewer than 50 with Graves' ophthalmopathy and about 60 with stable Graves' hyperthyroidism. Whether ophthalmopathy could be predicted prospectively was tested in an independent validation cohort made up of 18 to 20 hyperthyroidism patients plus 17 patients who later progressed to ophthalmopathy. The 95 to 100 discovery patients were randomly split 7:3 into training and test sets. Thyroid tissue and blood T-cell repertoires from over 5 Graves' hyperthyroidism patients were also compared in the study. After sampling, hyperthyroidism patients received methimazole starting at 30 mg daily, and ophthalmopathy patients received high-dose intravenous methylprednisolone. The paper reports TCR Vbeta CDR3 sequencing of about 140 peripheral blood samples: some 41 ophthalmopathy, fewer than 80 hyperthyroidism and around 17 progressor patients.

As concerns this clonotype: Its antigen remains undetermined. The sample holds no much larger clone one base away, and base qualities are not on file.

The TCR beta CDR3 regions were amplified from the RNA transcripts. For the first round of RT-PCR on the TCR CDR3, the HTBI primer set was used together with the Qiagen OneStep RT-PCR kit. Libraries were constructed in a second round of multiplex PCR, after which size selection and purification were carried out. Libraries were sequenced paired-end with 100 bp reads on an Illumina HiSeq2000. In the source study's methods: Raw data were processed with SOAPnuke, discarding reads with adapters, uncalled bases, mean Phred below 15, or no exact constant-primer or identifier match. High-quality paired reads were merged using COPE v1.2.5, and each unique nucleotide sequence was defined as a clonotype. MiTCR v1.1 was used to align the clonotypes against IMGT TRBV, TRBD and TRBJ reference segments. The analysis included only V-J combinations with a frequency above 0.0001, which together covered about 99% of the repertoires. The TCS score was defined as the ratio of F50 (clonal expansion) to E x V (chaos), calculated using BLOSUM62-based TCRdist between CDR3 peptides within each V-J. Welch's t-statistics and random forest reduced roughly 530 V-J features to 13, which were used in a naive Bayes classifier (R e1071). In-frame beta chains were kept once TCRdb had trimmed the public reads at Q25 with fastp and called clones with MiXCR. Each entry merges the rows of one CDR3 protein and shows their most common DNA and genes. The V and J calls here are based on TCRdb, not the publication. For this sample the table gives more than 550,000 distinct CDR3 sequences, of which approximately 15% were detected only once. The top ten constitute roughly a sixth of the sample.

Stable Graves' hyperthyroidism was defined as the absence of progression to ophthalmopathy over 18 months of follow-up. Hyperthyroidism patients were newly diagnosed, had a disease duration of under 2 months, and were aged 18 to 65 years. Patients with uncontrolled infections, other autoimmune diseases, pregnancy or lactation were excluded. Diagnoses were established on the basis of clinical symptoms, serum thyroxine and TRAb, thyroid ultrasound, and orbital computed tomography. PBMCs were separated from about 10 ml of fresh peripheral blood using Ficoll-Paque density gradient centrifugation. Trizol reagent was used to extract total RNA, and RNA quality was then checked on an Agilent 2100 Bioanalyzer. Its CDR3 holds 16 amino acids, cysteine through phenylalanine. The retained sequence is limited to the CDR3, 48 bases, with the frame set at the first base. Per the germline V gene (reference sequence), SEHNR is the CDR1 and FQNEAQ is the CDR2. Compared with germline, V lacks 5 bases and J lacks 0 bases; bases without a gene match: 0.

The paper as a whole reports these results and caveats: In validation, progression to ophthalmopathy was predicted by the model with 70% to 71% sensitivity and roughly 72% specificity, a median of roughly 6.4 months before onset. In cross-validation, a model built on a 13 V-J signature told ophthalmopathy apart from stable hyperthyroidism with approximately 90% sensitivity and approximately 81% specificity, and in testing the same model reached 80%/75%. Most expanded thyroid clonotypes (frequency above 0.001) were also detected in blood, a finding suggesting that blood repertoires may reflect thyroid immune responses. No statistical method was used to fix the sample size in advance, and group allocation was not hidden from the investigators.

This receptor was obtained from a middle-aged man with Graves' hyperthyroidism. Sequencing used blood. This sequence uses TRBV7-9 and TRBJ2-3; the junction holds 15 bases that match TRBD2. The sequenced DNA: TGTGCCAGCAGCGGGACTAGCGGGAGGAGCACAGATACGCAGTATTTT. This sequence encodes CASSGTSGRSTDTQYF.